This TCR beta chain appears in the sequencing data of a study of blood T cell repertoires in COVID-19. At the level of the study: Both acute and convalescent COVID-19 samples were obtained from the United States, Italy and Spain. From T cells, B-cell-depleted T cells, or PBMCs came the material, which was cDNA or gDNA.

Germline values: CDR1 MNHNS, CDR2 SASEGT. This CDR3 spans 18 amino acids. With 2 bases removed from V and 7 bases from J, the gap between germline ends came to 23 bases. Seattle participants joined during active infection and were tracked over time. Authors' analysis steps: Estimation of nucleated cell counts relied on the amplification of reference gene primers. TCRdb keeps only in-frame clones here, not all; method: immunoSEQ multiplex PCR. The V and J calls and the clone size are those of that table, but D and trimming were determined from the DNA. The sample has about 270,000 clones, about nine tenths seen once.

The rearrangement joins TRBV6-1 to TRBJ2-2; possibly TRBD2 for D (7 bases). The source material was peripheral blood. This sequence originates from a person aged 18 to 35 with COVID-19, enrolled during active disease. CDR3: CASSEMRGGRPKVGELFF. The CDR3 DNA follows: TGTGCCAGCAGTGAAATGAGGGGGGGACGCCCGAAGGTCGGGGAGCTGTTTTTT.